One and the same sample provided the 8 T cell receptor beta chains below, sequenced in a study of blood T cell repertoires in COVID-19 (dated by TCRdb to between 2020 and 2021). Receptor libraries were prepared by the immunoSEQ multiplex PCR assay. TCRdb provides this immuneACCESS table in a form limited to in-frame rearrangements. Some clones are lacking; in checked studies, under half of them reflect an unresolved V gene, and why the rest are absent is not known. This sample has 210,000 or so clones in its table, and approximately 80% of those were observed once. Jointly, the top ten make up 7.5% to 9% of the sample. The sequenced material came from peripheral blood. The receptors come from a woman aged 80 or over with COVID-19, enrolled during active disease.

This sequence joins TRBV11-2 and TRBJ1-5; 9 bases line up with TRBD1. This CDR3 region has 15 residues. V trimming: 5 bases; J trimming: 4 bases; junction bases outside the gene matches: 6. From germline, CDR1 is SGHAT and CDR2 FQNNGV. CDR3 DNA sequence: TGTGCCAGCAGCCCCTGGACAGGGGAGAATCAGCCCCAGCATTTT. This translates into CASSPWTGENQPQHF.

The J gene is TRBJ1-4, the V gene TRBV6-5; TRBD1 aligns across 7 bases. J was trimmed by 5 bases and V by 7 bases; bases with no gene match: 7. Germline CDR1 is MNHEY and CDR2 is SVGAGI. CDR3 length equals 14 residues. The CDR3 bases are TGTGCCAGCATCCGGACAGGTCGGAATGAAAAACTGTTTTTT. It specifies CASIRTGRNEKLFF.

In regard to this clone: Other nucleotide sequences from this sample produce the same CDR3. This chain joins TRBV15 and TRBJ2-2, with D possibly matching TRBD2 (5 bases). Trimming stripped 0 bases from V and 5 bases from J, with 7 bases between. Germline-derived CDR1 and CDR2 are LNHNV and YYDKDF (reference sequence). The length of the CDR3 is 14 residues. CDR3 amino acids: CATSRDRGTGELFF. CDR3 DNA: TGTGCCACCAGCAGAGATCGCGGGACCGGGGAGCTGTTTTTT. Using reference TRBV15 and TRBJ2-2 for the parts outside the CDR3, the full variable domain is DAMVIQNPRYQVTQFGKPVTLSCSQTLNHNVMYWYQQKSSQAPKLLFHYYDKDFNNEADTPDNFQSRRPNTSFCFLDIRSPGLGDTAMYLCATSRDRGTGELFFGEGSRLTVL.

The chain carries TRBV7-9 and TRBJ2-3; TRBD2 might be the D (5 bases). Trimming pared 4 bases from V and 2 bases from J, leaving 10 bases between. This CDR3 is 14 amino acids long. The germline gives CDR1 SEHNR, CDR2 FQNEAQ (reference sequence). CDR3 loop: CASSYGRDTDTQYF. The CDR3 DNA is TGTGCCAGCAGCTATGGCCGGGACACAGATACGCAGTATTTT.

The V and J genes are TRBV5-1 and TRBJ2-5; the match to TRBD2 covers 8 bases. CDR3 length: 13 amino acids. In germline, CDR1 is SGHRS, CDR2 YFSETQ. Trimming cost V 5 bases and J 1 base; bases outside gene matches: 1. CDR3 loop: CASSGTSQETQYF. The CDR3 DNA follows: TGCGCCAGCAGTGGGACTAGCCAAGAGACCCAGTACTTC. Full variable domain (missing parts from reference TRBV5-1 and TRBJ2-5): KAGVTQTPRYLIKTRGQQVTLSCSPISGHRSVSWYQQTPGQGLQFLFEYFSETQRNKGNFPGRFSGRQFSNSRSEMNVSTLELGDSALYLCASSGTSQETQYFGPGTRLLVL.

V usage is TRBV6-6 and J usage is TRBJ2-1; 8 positions match TRBD1. The CDR3 loop spans 11 amino acids. Germline CDR1 is MNHNY and CDR2 is SVGAGI (reference sequence). With V trimmed by 11 bases and J by 8 bases, 5 bases remained unmatched. The chain's CDR3 is CAHGQGYEQFF. Written as DNA, the CDR3 is TGTGCCCACGGACAGGGCTATGAGCAGTTCTTC.

The chain combines TRBV5-1 with TRBJ2-5, with a possible D match to TRBD1 (7 bases). The germline CDR1 and CDR2 sequences are SGHRS and YFSETQ. Trimming took off 0 bases at V and 3 bases at J, with 9 bases between the two ends. The CDR3 runs 14 residues. Here the CDR3 DNA reads TGCGCCAGCAGCTTGGCCAGGGGGGAAGAGACCCAGTACTTC. This sequence encodes CASSLARGEETQYF.

The chain has TRBV9 and TRBJ2-1, with 7 positions matching TRBD2. After removal of 2 bases from V and 5 bases from J, the junction contained 4 bases not matched to a gene. Germline V lookup: CDR1 SGDLS, CDR2 YYNGEE. This CDR3 region has 14 residues. CDR3 protein: CASSVTAGNNEQFF. CDR3 bases: TGTGCCAGCAGCGTGACAGCGGGAAACAATGAGCAGTTCTTC. The whole variable domain, remainder taken from reference TRBV9 and TRBJ2-1, is DSGVTQTPKHLITATGQRVTLRCSPRSGDLSVYWYQQSLDQGLQFLIQYYNGEERAKGNILERFSAQQFPDLHSELNLSSLELGDSALYFCASSVTAGNNEQFFGPGTRLTVL.